Listed below are T cell receptor beta chains from one sample, sequenced in a study of blood T cell repertoires in COVID-19. The assay was immunoSEQ multiplex PCR, and TCRdb's table has in-frame clones only and misses some. The sample contains roughly 130,000 clones, around nine tenths of which appear only once. Specimen: peripheral blood. Receptor source: a man in his 60s with active or convalescent COVID-19. The CDR3 runs from the conserved cysteine through the conserved F or W. D genes are given only for firm matches. Size values are once, few and many counts, or a class for expanded clones, and some rows have none.

clone_size	d_call	v_call	j_call	cdr3_aa	cdr3_nt
.	TRBD2	TRBV28	TRBJ2-3	CASSPTALAGFTDTQYF	TGTGCCAGCAGTCCCACGGCCTTAGCGGGCTTCACAGATACGCAGTATTTT
.	TRBD2	TRBV9	TRBJ2-3	CASSTSGGTDTQYF	TGTGCCAGTTCCACTAGCGGGGGCACAGATACGCAGTATTTT
.	.	TRBV28	TRBJ2-6	CASTTHRGGANVLTF	TGTGCCAGCACTACACATCGGGGTGGGGCCAACGTCCTGACTTTC
.	TRBD1	TRBV15	TRBJ2-5	CATSRDPGGLSQETQYF	TGTGCCACCAGCAGAGATCCAGGGGGCCTGAGCCAAGAGACCCAGTACTTC
.	TRBD1	TRBV13	TRBJ1-6	CASSLDRGHSPLHF	TGTGCCAGCAGCTTAGACAGGGGACATTCACCCCTCCACTTT
.	TRBD2	TRBV7-8	TRBJ2-1	CASSFRLAGPDEQFF	TGTGCCAGCAGCTTTAGACTAGCGGGACCCGATGAGCAGTTCTTC
.	.	TRBV5-5	TRBJ2-1	CASSFAHGKGEQFF	TGTGCCAGCAGCTTCGCGCACGGGAAGGGTGAGCAGTTCTTC
.	TRBD2	TRBV6-6	TRBJ2-1	CASSSERGSYNEQFF	TGTGCCAGCAGTTCCGAGCGGGGATCCTACAATGAGCAGTTCTTC
.	TRBD2	TRBV28	TRBJ2-1	CASSDPSGRNYNEQFF	TGTGCCAGCAGTGACCCCAGCGGGAGGAACTACAATGAGCAGTTCTTC
.	TRBD1	TRBV29-1	TRBJ2-5	CSVGRDRVKETQYF	TGCAGCGTTGGGAGGGACAGGGTCAAAGAGACCCAGTACTTC
few	TRBD1	TRBV28	TRBJ1-6	CASSFPVTGWDNSPLHF	TGTGCCAGCAGTTTTCCCGTGACAGGGTGGGATAATTCACCCCTCCACTTT
.	TRBD2	TRBV18	TRBJ2-5	CASSRGLGGTETQYF	TGTGCCAGCTCGAGAGGCCTGGGAGGGACAGAGACCCAGTACTTC
.	.	TRBV14	TRBJ2-7	CASRRTQDSVYEQYF	TGTGCCAGCAGGCGAACCCAGGACAGTGTCTACGAGCAGTACTTC
.	.	TRBV29-1	TRBJ2-1	CSAEAGSGPYNEQFF	TGCAGCGCCGAGGCTGGTAGCGGCCCCTACAATGAGCAGTTCTTC
.	TRBD2	TRBV5-1	TRBJ2-1	CASSLVDSGSNEQFF	TGCGCCAGCAGCTTGGTCGATAGCGGGAGCAATGAGCAGTTCTTC
.	TRBD2	TRBV2	TRBJ2-7	CASSEALWASGNYEQYF	TGTGCCAGCAGTGAAGCGCTCTGGGCTAGCGGCAACTACGAGCAGTACTTC
.	.	TRBV7-3	TRBJ2-2	CASSRKGQGGTGELFF	TGTGCCAGCAGCCGTAAAGGCCAGGGAGGCACCGGGGAGCTGTTTTTT
.	.	TRBV5-4	TRBJ2-1	CASGWGRESGNEQFF	TGTGCCAGCGGATGGGGGCGGGAGAGTGGTAATGAGCAGTTCTTC
.	.	TRBV7-6	TRBJ2-2	CASSLISRAPGQNTGELFF	TGTGCCAGCAGCTTAATTAGCAGGGCGCCGGGACAGAACACCGGGGAGCTGTTTTTT
.	.	TRBV28	TRBJ2-7	CASSLSTYEQYF	TGTGCCAGCAGTTTATCTACTTACGAGCAGTACTTC
.	.	TRBV11-2	TRBJ2-7	CASSLGPRLGGPDEQYF	TGTGCCAGCAGCTTAGGCCCCAGGTTGGGGGGGCCCGACGAGCAGTACTTC
few	.	TRBV19	TRBJ2-3	CASSTPVTQYF	TGTGCCAGTAGTACGCCAGTTACGCAGTATTTT
few	.	TRBV19	TRBJ1-1	CASRPADSRNTEAFF	TGTGCCAGTAGACCGGCGGACAGCAGGAACACTGAAGCTTTCTTT
.	.	TRBV24-1	TRBJ1-2	CATSDSKYGYTF	TGTGCCACCAGTGATTCTAAATATGGCTACACCTTC
.	.	TRBV19	TRBJ1-1	CASERGGNTEAFF	TGTGCCAGTGAAAGGGGCGGGAACACTGAAGCTTTCTTT
.	.	TRBV28	TRBJ2-3	CASSLDGGTRTDTQYF	TGTGCCAGCAGTTTGGACGGCGGGACGCGAACAGATACGCAGTATTTT
.	TRBD1	TRBV4-1	TRBJ2-5	CASSPGQGLGETQYF	TGCGCCAGCAGCCCCGGACAGGGATTAGGAGAGACCCAGTACTTC
.	TRBD2	TRBV5-1	TRBJ2-3	CASRSYGGRMNTDTQYF	TGCGCCAGCAGAAGTTATGGCGGGAGAATGAACACAGATACGCAGTATTTT
.	.	TRBV21-1	TRBJ2-4	CASSKFSPSGRERGAKNIQYF	TGTGCCAGCAGCAAATTTTCGCCTAGCGGGAGGGAAAGGGGTGCCAAAAACATTCAGTACTTC
.	.	TRBV19	TRBJ2-7	CASTLLRVYEQYF	TGTGCCAGTACCTTACTCAGGGTCTACGAGCAGTACTTC
few	TRBD1	TRBV6-5	TRBJ1-1	CASSLDLRGTEAFF	TGTGCCAGCAGTTTGGACCTCAGGGGGACTGAAGCTTTCTTT
.	.	TRBV11-2	TRBJ2-7	CASSLESRGIVPYEQYF	TGTGCCAGCAGCTTAGAAAGTCGAGGGATAGTTCCCTACGAGCAGTACTTC
.	TRBD1	TRBV7-8	TRBJ2-5	CATIAGTGGRETQYF	TGTGCCACCATCGCGGGGACAGGGGGCCGTGAGACCCAGTACTTC
.	.	TRBV4-1	TRBJ1-2	CASSLQGNYGYTF	TGCGCCAGCAGCCTACAGGGAAACTATGGCTACACCTTC
.	TRBD2	TRBV24-1	TRBJ2-3	CATSDSANLAGPTDTQYF	TGTGCCACCAGTGATTCGGCCAATCTAGCGGGACCCACAGATACGCAGTATTTT
.	TRBD2	TRBV10-3	TRBJ2-2	CASGTGGNTGELFF	TGTGCCAGCGGGACGGGGGGGAACACCGGGGAGCTGTTTTTT
.	TRBD1	TRBV9	TRBJ2-7	CASSVGTGGINEQYF	TGTGCCAGCAGCGTAGGCACAGGGGGAATCAACGAGCAGTACTTC
once	TRBD1	TRBV19	TRBJ1-2	CASTPGTGTYGYTF	TGTGCCAGTACCCCCGGGACAGGTACCTATGGCTACACCTTC
.	.	TRBV6-1	TRBJ2-1	CASSEYSSYNEQFF	TGTGCCAGCAGTGAATACAGCAGCTACAATGAGCAGTTCTTC
few	.	TRBV3-1/TRBV3-2	TRBJ1-5	CASSQEGISNQPQHF	TGTGCCAGCAGCCAGGAGGGCATTAGCAATCAGCCCCAGCATTTT
.	TRBD2	TRBV25-1	TRBJ2-1	CASRPLGLADNEQFF	TGTGCCAGCAGGCCCCTCGGACTAGCGGACAATGAGCAGTTCTTC
.	TRBD2	TRBV2	TRBJ2-3	CASGLAGGGSTDTQYF	TGTGCCAGCGGGCTAGCGGGAGGGGGGAGCACAGATACGCAGTATTTT
.	TRBD2	TRBV5-1	TRBJ2-5	CASSLSGVPRETQYF	TGCGCCAGCAGCTTAAGCGGGGTCCCCCGGGAGACCCAGTACTTC
.	TRBD1	TRBV10-3	TRBJ1-2	CAISDPQGAQGYGYTF	TGTGCCATCAGTGACCCCCAGGGGGCGCAGGGCTATGGCTACACCTTC
.	.	TRBV5-1	TRBJ1-1	CASSLAGSDTEAFF	TGCGCCAGCAGCTTGGCGGGATCGGACACTGAAGCTTTCTTT
.	.	TRBV9	TRBJ2-1	CASSAGWSSYNEQFF	TGTGCCAGCAGCGCCGGGTGGAGCTCCTACAATGAGCAGTTCTTC
once	.	TRBV5-8	TRBJ1-3	CASSLGQVGNTIYF	TGTGCCAGCAGCTTGGGACAGGTTGGAAACACCATATATTTT
.	TRBD1	TRBV4-1	TRBJ2-1	CASSQETTGTGQFF	TGCGCCAGCAGCCAAGAGACCACCGGGACAGGGCAGTTCTTC
.	TRBD2	TRBV9	TRBJ2-3	CASSVGRMGGTSHRNTQYF	TGTGCCAGCAGCGTAGGCCGCATGGGAGGGACTAGCCACAGGAATACGCAGTATTTT
.	.	TRBV30	TRBJ1-5	CAWSGQGNQPQHF	TGTGCCTGGAGTGGACAGGGCAATCAGCCCCAGCATTTT
.	TRBD1	TRBV5-4	TRBJ1-6	CASSSTGTNSPLHF	TGTGCCAGCAGCTCGACAGGGACCAATTCACCCCTCCACTTT
.	TRBD1	TRBV19	TRBJ2-7	CASSVTGGNVYEQYF	TGTGCCAGTAGTGTCACAGGGGGTAACGTGTACGAGCAGTACTTC
.	.	TRBV30	TRBJ2-1	CAWSVGQGYNEQFF	TGTGCCTGGAGTGTGGGACAAGGCTACAATGAGCAGTTCTTC